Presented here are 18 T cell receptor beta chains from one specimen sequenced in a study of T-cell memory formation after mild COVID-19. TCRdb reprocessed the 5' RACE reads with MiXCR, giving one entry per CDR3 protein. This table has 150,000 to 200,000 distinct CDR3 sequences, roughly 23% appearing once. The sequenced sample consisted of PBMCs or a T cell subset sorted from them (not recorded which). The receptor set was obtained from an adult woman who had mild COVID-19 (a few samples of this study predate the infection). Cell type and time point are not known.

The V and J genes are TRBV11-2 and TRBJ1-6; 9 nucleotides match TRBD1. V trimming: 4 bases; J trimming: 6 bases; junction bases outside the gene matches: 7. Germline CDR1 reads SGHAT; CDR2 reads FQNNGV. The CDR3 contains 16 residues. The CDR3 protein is CASSYLRTGVNSPLHF. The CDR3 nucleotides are TGTGCCAGCAGCTACCTACGGACAGGGGTTAATTCACCCCTCCACTTT.

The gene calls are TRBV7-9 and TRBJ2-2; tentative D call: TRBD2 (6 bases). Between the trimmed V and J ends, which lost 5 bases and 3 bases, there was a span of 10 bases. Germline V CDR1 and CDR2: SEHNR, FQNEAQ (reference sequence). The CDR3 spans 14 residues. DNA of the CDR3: TGTGCCAGCAGCCCGCGGGACGACACCGGGGAGCTGTTTTTT. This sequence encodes CASSPRDDTGELFF.

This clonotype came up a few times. The CDR3 loop is CASSGLAGILEQYF. The CDR3 DNA follows: TGTGCCAGCAGTGGACTAGCGGGGATACTAGAGCAGTACTTC. V gene TRBV2 combines with J gene TRBJ2-7; TRBD2 agrees at 11 bases. V dropped 4 bases and J dropped 7; count of bases not matched to a gene: 6. Germline lookup yields CDR1 SNHLY and CDR2 FYNNEI. The CDR3 has 14 amino acids. Full variable domain (missing parts from reference TRBV2 and TRBJ2-7): EPEVTQTPSHQVTQMGQEVILRCVPISNHLYFYWYRQILGQKVEFLVSFYNNEISEKSEIFDDQFSVERPDGSNFTLKIRSTKLEDSAMYFCASSGLAGILEQYFGPGTRLTVT.

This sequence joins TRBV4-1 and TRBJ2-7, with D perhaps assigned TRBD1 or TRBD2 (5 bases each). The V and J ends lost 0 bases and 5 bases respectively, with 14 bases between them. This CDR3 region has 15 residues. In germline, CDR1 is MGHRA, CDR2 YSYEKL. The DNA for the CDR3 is TGCGCCAGCAGCCAAGACACGCGGGTGGGGGACGAGCAGTACTTC. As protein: CASSQDTRVGDEQYF.

In DNA, the CDR3 is TGCAGCGTTGAGGGGGCCCCCTACGAGCAGTACTTC. The encoded protein is CSVEGAPYEQYF. The chain uses TRBV29-1 and TRBJ2-7; TRBD1 is a possible D gene (6 bases). V shed 3 bases and J shed 2 bases, with 8 bases lying between them. Germline assignment: CDR1 SQVTM and CDR2 ANQGSEA. The CDR3 extends over 12 amino acids.

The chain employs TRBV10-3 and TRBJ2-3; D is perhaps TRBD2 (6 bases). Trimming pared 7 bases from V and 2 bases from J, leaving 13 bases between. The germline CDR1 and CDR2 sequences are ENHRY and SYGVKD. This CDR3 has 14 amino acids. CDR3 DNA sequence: TGTGCCATCAAGTCGGGGGAGGACACAGATACGCAGTATTTT. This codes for CAIKSGEDTDTQYF.

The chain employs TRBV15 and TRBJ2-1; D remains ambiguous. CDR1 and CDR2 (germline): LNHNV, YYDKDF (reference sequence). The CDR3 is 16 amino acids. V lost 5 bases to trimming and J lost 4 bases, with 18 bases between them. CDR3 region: CATSPSDPPRYNEQFF. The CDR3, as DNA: TGTGCCACCAGCCCCTCAGATCCACCGAGGTACAATGAGCAGTTCTTC. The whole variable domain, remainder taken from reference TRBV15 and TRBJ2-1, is DAMVIQNPRYQVTQFGKPVTLSCSQTLNHNVMYWYQQKSSQAPKLLFHYYDKDFNNEADTPDNFQSRRPNTSFCFLDIRSPGLGDTAMYLCATSPSDPPRYNEQFFGPGTRLTVL.

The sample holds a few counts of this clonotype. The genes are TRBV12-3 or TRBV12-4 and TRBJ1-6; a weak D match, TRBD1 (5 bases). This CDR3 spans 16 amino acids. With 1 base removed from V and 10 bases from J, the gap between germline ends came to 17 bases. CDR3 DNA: TGTGCCAGCAGTTTAGATTCTCTGGGCAAGGGGTCACCCCTCCACTTT. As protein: CASSLDSLGKGSPLHF.

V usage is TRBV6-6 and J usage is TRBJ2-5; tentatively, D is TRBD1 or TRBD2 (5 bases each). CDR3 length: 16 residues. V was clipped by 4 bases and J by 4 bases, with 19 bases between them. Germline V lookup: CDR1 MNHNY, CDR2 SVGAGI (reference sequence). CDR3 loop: CASSFGTYDELETQYF. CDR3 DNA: TGTGCCAGCAGTTTCGGGACCTACGATGAGTTAGAGACCCAGTACTTC.

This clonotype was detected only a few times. This CDR3 is CASSQGQGVGETQYF. CDR3 nucleotide sequence: TGCGCCAGCAGCCAAGGACAGGGAGTCGGAGAGACCCAGTACTTC. This sequence joins TRBV4-3 and TRBJ2-5; 7 nucleotides match TRBD1. With 1 base clipped from V and 4 bases from J, the junction kept 6 bases outside the gene matches. This CDR3 contains 15 residues. The germline V gene has CDR1 LGHNA and CDR2 YSLEER.

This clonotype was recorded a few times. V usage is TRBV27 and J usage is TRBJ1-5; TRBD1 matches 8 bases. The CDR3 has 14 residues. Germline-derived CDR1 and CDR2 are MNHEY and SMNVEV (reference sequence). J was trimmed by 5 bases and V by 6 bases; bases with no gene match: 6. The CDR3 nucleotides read TGTGCCAGCAGCCGGACAGGGACCTATCAGCCCCAGCATTTT. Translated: CASSRTGTYQPQHF.

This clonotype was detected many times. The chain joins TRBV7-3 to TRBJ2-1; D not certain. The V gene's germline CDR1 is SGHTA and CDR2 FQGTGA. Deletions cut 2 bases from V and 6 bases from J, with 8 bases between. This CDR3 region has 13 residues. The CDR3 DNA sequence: TGTGCCAGCAGCTTAGGGTCCCTCAATGAGCAGTTCTTC. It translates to CASSLGSLNEQFF. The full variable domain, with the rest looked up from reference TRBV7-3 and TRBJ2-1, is GAGVSQTPSNKVTEKGKYVELRCDPISGHTALYWYRQSLGQGPEFLIYFQGTGAADDSGLPNDRFFAVRPEGSVSTLKIQRTERGDSAVYLCASSLGSLNEQFFGPGTRLTVL.

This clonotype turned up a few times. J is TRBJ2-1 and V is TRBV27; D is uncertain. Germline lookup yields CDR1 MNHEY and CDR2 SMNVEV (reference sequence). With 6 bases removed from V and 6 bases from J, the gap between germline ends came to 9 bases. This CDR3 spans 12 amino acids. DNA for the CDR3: TGTGCCAGCAGCCGCACCGTCAATGAGCAGTTCTTC. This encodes CASSRTVNEQFF.

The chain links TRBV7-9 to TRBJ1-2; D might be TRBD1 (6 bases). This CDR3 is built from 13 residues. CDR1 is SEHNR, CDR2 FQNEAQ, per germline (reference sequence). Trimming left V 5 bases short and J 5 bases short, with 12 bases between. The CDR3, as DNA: TGTGCCAGCAGCCCGGGACATAGATATGGCTACACCTTC. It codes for CASSPGHRYGYTF.

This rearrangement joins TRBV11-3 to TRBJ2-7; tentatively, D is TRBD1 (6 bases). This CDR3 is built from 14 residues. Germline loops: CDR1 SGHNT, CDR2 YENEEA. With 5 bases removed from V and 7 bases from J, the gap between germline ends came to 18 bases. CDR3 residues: CASSHRASAWEQYF. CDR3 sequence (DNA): TGTGCCAGCAGCCACAGGGCCTCGGCCTGGGAGCAGTACTTC. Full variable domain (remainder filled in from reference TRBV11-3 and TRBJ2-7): EAGVVQSPRYKIIEKKQPVAFWCNPISGHNTLYWYLQNLGQGPELLIRYENEEAVDDSQLPKDRFSAERLKGVDSTLKIQPAELGDSAVYLCASSHRASAWEQYFGPGTRLTVT.

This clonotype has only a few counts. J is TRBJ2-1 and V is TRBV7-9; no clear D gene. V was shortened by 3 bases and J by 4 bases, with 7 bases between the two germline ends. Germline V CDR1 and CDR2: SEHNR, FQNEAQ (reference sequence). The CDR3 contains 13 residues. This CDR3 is CASSFTGYNEQFF. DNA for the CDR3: TGTGCCAGCAGCTTTACTGGTTACAATGAGCAGTTCTTC.

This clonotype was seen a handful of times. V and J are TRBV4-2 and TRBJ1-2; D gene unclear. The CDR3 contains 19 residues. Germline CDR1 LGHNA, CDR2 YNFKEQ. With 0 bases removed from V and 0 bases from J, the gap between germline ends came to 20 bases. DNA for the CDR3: TGTGCCAGCAGCCAAGATCTCGTGAGACTCCAGTTACCTAACTATGGCTACACCTTC. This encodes CASSQDLVRLQLPNYGYTF.

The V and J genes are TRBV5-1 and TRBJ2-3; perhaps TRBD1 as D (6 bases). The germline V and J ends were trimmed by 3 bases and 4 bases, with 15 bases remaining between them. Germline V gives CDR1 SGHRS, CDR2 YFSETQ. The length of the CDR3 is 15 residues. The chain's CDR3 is CASSSGDGGADTQYF. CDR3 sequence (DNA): TGCGCCAGCAGCTCAGGGGATGGGGGCGCAGATACGCAGTATTTT.